This T cell receptor (beta chain) is from a study of OX40 agonist ivuxolimab in advanced cancers. Study at large: The dose of intravenous ivuxolimab that patients received every 2 weeks ranged from 0.01 to 10 mg/kg.

Generated by immunoSEQ multiplex PCR, the TCRdb table keeps only in-frame clones and is missing some. The data show 90,000 or so clones, roughly 90% seen once. The V end was cut by 7 bases, the J end by 4 bases, with 14 bases between. CDR1 and CDR2 from the germline V gene are MDHEN and SYDVKM. The CDR3 sequence is 13 residues long. This TCR was sampled from an adult with an advanced solid tumor such as melanoma, head and neck, liver or kidney cancer. The sequenced sample was CD4+ or CD8+ T cells sorted from blood, obtained in a trial of the OX40 agonist ivuxolimab. The chain links TRBV28 to TRBJ2-7; weak D call: TRBD2 (6 bases). The CDR3 DNA reads TGTGCCAGCACCCTGCAGGGAGGTTACGAGCAGTACTTC. Translated, it gives CASTLQGGYEQYF.